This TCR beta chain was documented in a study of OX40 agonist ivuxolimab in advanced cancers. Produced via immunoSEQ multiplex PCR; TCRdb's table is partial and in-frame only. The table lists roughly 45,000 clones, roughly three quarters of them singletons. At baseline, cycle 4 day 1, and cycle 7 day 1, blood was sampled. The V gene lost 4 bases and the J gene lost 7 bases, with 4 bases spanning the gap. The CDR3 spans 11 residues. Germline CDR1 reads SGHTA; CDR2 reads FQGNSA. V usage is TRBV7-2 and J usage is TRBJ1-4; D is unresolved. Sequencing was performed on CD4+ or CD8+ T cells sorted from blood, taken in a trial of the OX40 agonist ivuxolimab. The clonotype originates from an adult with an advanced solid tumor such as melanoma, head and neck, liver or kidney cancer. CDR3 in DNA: TGTGCCAGCAGCTGGGGTGAAAAACTGTTTTTT. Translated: CASSWGEKLFF.